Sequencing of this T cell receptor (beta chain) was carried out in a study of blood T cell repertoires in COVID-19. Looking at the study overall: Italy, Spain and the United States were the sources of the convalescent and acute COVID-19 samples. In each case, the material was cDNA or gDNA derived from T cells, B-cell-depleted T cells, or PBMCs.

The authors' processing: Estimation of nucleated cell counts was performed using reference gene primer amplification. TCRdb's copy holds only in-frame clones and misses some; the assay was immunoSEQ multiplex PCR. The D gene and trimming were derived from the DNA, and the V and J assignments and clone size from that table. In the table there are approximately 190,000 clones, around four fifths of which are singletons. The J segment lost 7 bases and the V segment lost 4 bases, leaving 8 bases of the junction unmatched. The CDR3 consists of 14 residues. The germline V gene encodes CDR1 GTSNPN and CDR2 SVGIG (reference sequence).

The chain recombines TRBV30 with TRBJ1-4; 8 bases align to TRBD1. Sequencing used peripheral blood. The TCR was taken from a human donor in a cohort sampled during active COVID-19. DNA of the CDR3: TGTGCCTGGACCCTGACAGGGGCTCGTGAAAAACTGTTTTTT. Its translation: CAWTLTGAREKLFF. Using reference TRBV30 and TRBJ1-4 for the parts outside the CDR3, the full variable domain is SQTIHQWPATLVQPVGSPLSLECTVEGTSNPNLYWYRQAAGRGLQLLFYSVGIGQISSEVPQNLSASRPQDRQFILSSKKLLLSDSGFYLCAWTLTGAREKLFFGSGTQLSVL.